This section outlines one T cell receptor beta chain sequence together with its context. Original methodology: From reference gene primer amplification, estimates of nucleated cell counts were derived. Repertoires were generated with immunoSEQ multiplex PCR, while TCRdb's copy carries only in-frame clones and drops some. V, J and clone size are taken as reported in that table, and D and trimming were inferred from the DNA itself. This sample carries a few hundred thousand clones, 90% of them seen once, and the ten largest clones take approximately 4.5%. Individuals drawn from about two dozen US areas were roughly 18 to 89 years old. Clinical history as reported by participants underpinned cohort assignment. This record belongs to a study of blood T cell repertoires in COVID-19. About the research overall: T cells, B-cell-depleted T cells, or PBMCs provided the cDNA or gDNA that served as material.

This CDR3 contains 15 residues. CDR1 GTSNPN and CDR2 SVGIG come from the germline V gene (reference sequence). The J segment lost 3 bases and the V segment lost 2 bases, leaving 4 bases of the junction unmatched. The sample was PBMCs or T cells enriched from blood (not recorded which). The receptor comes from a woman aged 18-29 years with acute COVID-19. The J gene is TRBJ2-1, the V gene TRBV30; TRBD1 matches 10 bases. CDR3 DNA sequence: TGTGCCTGGAGTTCGGGACAGGGGTTCTACAATGAGCAGTTCTTC. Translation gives CAWSSGQGFYNEQFF.